This entry lists 11 T cell receptor beta chains sequenced from one sample in a study of beta chain features in type 1 diabetes. The study reverse transcribed the entire isolated RNA, so it sequenced expressed TCRB transcripts. Clones were read by immunoSEQ multiplex PCR, and TCRdb kept only the in-frame ones, dropping some. The sample yields under 400,000 clones, 11% to 15% seen once. Sequencing was done on a sample of central memory CD4+ T cells from blood. The receptors were gathered from a man aged 25 to 40 in good health.

This clone showed up just a few times. The chain combines TRBV29-1 with TRBJ1-1, with D unresolved. Germline-derived CDR1 and CDR2 are SQVTM and ANQGSEA. V lost 2 bases to trimming and J lost 3 bases, with 10 bases between them. This CDR3 region has 13 residues. CDR3 region: CSVEYGRDTEAFF. The CDR3 region has the DNA TGCAGCGTTGAATACGGGAGAGACACTGAAGCTTTCTTT.

This clone appeared a few times. This rearrangement joins TRBV5-1 to TRBJ2-7; 7 positions agree with TRBD2. V shed 1 base, J shed 2 bases, and the junction held 15 bases outside the gene matches. Looked up from germline, CDR1 is SGHRS and CDR2 is YFSETQ. The CDR3 has 18 residues. The CDR3 DNA follows: TGCGCCAGCAGCTTGACAACTAGCAAGCGGGAAGATGCCTACGAGCAGTACGTC. Its protein is CASSLTTSKREDAYEQYV.

A few counts support this clone. The chain carries TRBV2 and TRBJ2-3, with D perhaps given as TRBD1 or TRBD2 (5 bases each). Germline-derived CDR1 and CDR2 are SNHLY and FYNNEI. The CDR3 is 13 residues long. Trimming took 6 bases from V and 12 from J, leaving 19 bases between them. In DNA, the CDR3 is TGTGCCAGCAGCGACCCGGGACCCACCAGCCAGTATTTT. This translates into CASSDPGPTSQYF.

This chain joins TRBV7-2 and TRBJ2-7; 9 nucleotides align to TRBD1. The CDR3 is 15 residues long. The germline CDR1 and CDR2 sequences are SGHTA and FQGNSA. Germline trimming cut 5 bases from V and 0 bases from J; bases unmatched to any gene: 5. The CDR3 region has the DNA TGTGCCAGCAGCACCGGGACAGGGAGCTCCTACGAGCAGTACTTC. This encodes CASSTGTGSSYEQYF.

This clone was counted a few times. The chain recombines TRBV28 with TRBJ2-5, with 8 nucleotides matching TRBD2. Losses at the gene ends were 5 bases for V and 5 bases for J; bases not matched to a gene: 7. Germline V gives CDR1 MDHEN, CDR2 SYDVKM. The CDR3 has 14 amino acids. The CDR3 DNA sequence: TGTGCCAGCAGTCCGGGAGGGGTTTCGGAGACCCAGTACTTC. Translation: CASSPGGVSETQYF.

This clone has only a few counts. The chain joins TRBV11-3 to TRBJ2-3; a possible D gene is TRBD1 (6 bases). Trimming removed 3 bases from V and 2 bases from J, with 12 bases in between. The CDR3 spans 15 residues. Germline V gene lookup returns CDR1 SGHNT and CDR2 YENEEA. This chain's CDR3 is CASSLRDTDTDTQYF. CDR3 DNA sequence: TGTGCCAGCAGCTTGAGGGACACCGACACAGATACGCAGTATTTT.

A few counts support this clone. Other DNA sequences of this sample code for an identical CDR3. The V and J genes are TRBV18 and TRBJ2-1, with D uncertain. V was shortened by 2 bases and J by 7 bases, with 9 bases between the two germline ends. The length of the CDR3 is 13 residues. In germline, CDR1 is KGHSH, CDR2 LQKENI. CDR3 bases: TGTGCCAGCTCACCATCCCGATATAATGAGCAGTTCTTC. As protein: CASSPSRYNEQFF. The variable domain in full, completed from reference TRBV18 and TRBJ2-1, reads NAGVMQNPRHLVRRRGQEARLRCSPMKGHSHVYWYRQLPEEGLKFMVYLQKENIIDESGMPKERFSAEFPKEGPSILRIQQVVRGDSAAYFCASSPSRYNEQFFGPGTRLTVL.

This clone was observed a handful of times. The chain uses TRBV18 and TRBJ2-1; 7 bases are shared with TRBD2. Germline lookup yields CDR1 KGHSH and CDR2 LQKENI. The CDR3 sequence is 16 residues long. Germline trimming cut 0 bases from V and 2 bases from J; bases unmatched to any gene: 4. CDR3 in DNA: TGTGCCAGCTCACCACCGATCGCGGGGGCCTACAATGAGCAGTTCTTC. Translating gives CASSPPIAGAYNEQFF.

This clone was recorded a few times. The rearrangement joins TRBV5-5 to TRBJ1-6; TRBD1 is a possible D gene (6 bases). This CDR3 is 16 amino acids long. The V gene lost 2 bases and the J gene lost 11 bases, with 20 bases spanning the gap. Germline CDR1 SGHKS, CDR2 YYEKEE (reference sequence). Here the CDR3 reads CASSLTGKRVIAPLHF. CDR3 in DNA: TGTGCCAGCAGCTTAACAGGGAAAAGGGTTATCGCACCCCTCCACTTT.

J is TRBJ1-2 and V is TRBV10-3; tentatively, D is TRBD1 (6 bases). The length of the CDR3 is 14 residues. Looked up from germline, CDR1 is ENHRY and CDR2 is SYGVKD. With 2 bases removed from V and 4 bases from J, the gap between germline ends came to 11 bases. This chain's CDR3 is CAISEGGQFYGYTF. In DNA, the CDR3 is TGTGCCATCAGTGAGGGGGGGCAGTTCTATGGCTACACCTTC.

This clone was recorded a few times. This rearrangement joins TRBV19 to TRBJ2-7; 7 nucleotides agree with TRBD1. The ends lost 4 bases at V and 3 bases at J; junction bases unmatched: 9. The germline V gene has CDR1 LNHDA and CDR2 SQIVND (reference sequence). This CDR3 is built from 15 residues. In DNA form, the CDR3 reads TGTGCCAGTAGTAAAAAGAGGACAGGATTCTACGAGCAGTACTTC. Its protein is CASSKKRTGFYEQYF.